A selection of T cell receptor beta chains follows, all from one sample in a study of T cell responses to AZD1222 COVID-19 vaccine. The table came from immunoSEQ multiplex PCR; TCRdb's copy has only in-frame clones and leaves some out. The sample carries around 200,000 clones, 94% recorded once. The sample here was peripheral blood, taken 28 days after the second AZD1222 dose. All receptors derive from an adult who received the AZD1222 COVID-19 vaccine. Each CDR3 is given with its conserved first and last residue. The order of the fields is V gene, J gene, D gene, clone size, CDR3 protein, CDR3 DNA. D genes are given only for firm matches. Size is omitted from some rows. Given values are once, few, many or a class for expanded clones.

>TRBV5-1|TRBJ1-1|TRBD1|NA
CASSLVGTARNTEAFF
TGCGCCAGCAGCTTGGTGGGGACAGCTAGGAACACTGAAGCTTTCTTT
>TRBV5-4|TRBJ2-5|NA|NA
CASRQTREPVQTQYF
TGTGCCAGCAGACAGACCCGGGAGCCGGTGCAGACCCAGTACTTC
>TRBV6-5|TRBJ1-2|NA|NA
CASRVVDYGYTF
TGTGCCAGCAGGGTGGTTGACTATGGCTACACCTTC
>TRBV19|TRBJ2-2|TRBD2|NA
CASSFRLKPGTSGARGELFF
TGTGCCAGTAGTTTTAGGCTGAAACCTGGGACTAGCGGGGCCCGGGGGGAGCTGTTTTTT
>TRBV20-1|TRBJ2-2|NA|once
CSASSGVSGELFF
TGCAGTGCTAGTTCAGGGGTCTCCGGGGAGCTGTTTTTT
>TRBV18|TRBJ1-6|NA|NA
CASSTVGRGGSAPLHF
TGTGCCAGCTCCACCGTTGGGAGAGGTGGTTCGGCACCCCTCCACTTT
>TRBV12-3/TRBV12-4|TRBJ2-5|TRBD2|NA
CASSFEGGETQYF
TGTGCCAGCAGTTTTGAGGGAGGGGAGACCCAGTACTTC
>TRBV13|TRBJ1-1|TRBD1|NA
CASTERGTGAMNTEAFF
TGTGCCAGCACCGAAAGGGGGACAGGGGCCATGAACACTGAAGCTTTCTTT
>TRBV19|TRBJ2-2|NA|once
CASSIDPGIGGELFF
TGTGCCAGTAGTATAGATCCGGGGATAGGCGGGGAGCTGTTTTTT
>TRBV7-9|TRBJ1-6|TRBD1|NA
CASSFSWDSYNSPLHF
TGTGCCAGCAGCTTCTCATGGGACAGTTATAATTCACCCCTCCACTTT
>TRBV6-1|TRBJ1-1|NA|NA
CASSEWGLNSAFF
TGTGCCAGCAGTGAATGGGGACTTAACTCAGCTTTCTTT
>TRBV3-1/TRBV3-2|TRBJ2-3|TRBD2|NA
CASSLAGFTDTQYF
TGTGCCAGCAGCCTAGCGGGATTCACAGATACGCAGTATTTT
>TRBV19|TRBJ1-4|NA|NA
CASSIALTTNEKLFF
TGTGCCAGTAGTATCGCGTTGACAACTAATGAAAAACTGTTTTTT
>TRBV4-1|TRBJ2-7|NA|NA
CASSQDLRGYEQYF
TGCGCCAGCAGCCAAGATCTTCGGGGCTACGAGCAGTACTTC
>TRBV7-9|TRBJ2-2|NA|NA
CAAIRGKSFANTGELFF
TGTGCCGCAATTAGGGGTAAAAGCTTCGCGAACACCGGGGAGCTGTTTTTT
>TRBV6-2/TRBV6-3|TRBJ2-3|TRBD2|once
CASSGTSGGADTQYF
TGTGCCAGCAGTGGGACTAGCGGGGGGGCAGATACGCAGTATTTT
>TRBV28|TRBJ1-4|TRBD1|NA
CASSPTGALTNEKLFF
TGTGCCAGCAGTCCCACAGGGGCATTAACTAATGAAAAACTGTTTTTT
>TRBV7-2|TRBJ2-1|TRBD1|once
CASSSGQAARNEQFF
TGTGCCAGCAGCTCAGGACAGGCGGCACGCAATGAGCAGTTCTTC
>TRBV4-1|TRBJ1-5|NA|NA
CASSPGQRYQPQHF
TGCGCCAGCAGCCCTGGACAGCGATATCAGCCCCAGCATTTT
>TRBV6-5|TRBJ1-2|NA|NA
CASRGGPWGIDGYTF
TGTGCCAGCAGGGGTGGACCCTGGGGGATAGATGGCTACACCTTC
>TRBV7-9|TRBJ1-2|TRBD1|NA
CASSSTGDYGYTF
TGTGCCAGCAGCTCTACAGGGGACTATGGCTACACCTTC
>TRBV9|TRBJ1-2|TRBD1|NA
CASSAGGAVAAGYTF
TGTGCCAGCAGCGCAGGGGGCGCCGTGGCAGCTGGCTACACCTTC
>TRBV9|TRBJ2-3|TRBD2|NA
CASSVVTSGAQQYF
TGTGCCAGCAGCGTAGTGACTAGCGGGGCGCAACAGTATTTT
>TRBV5-1|TRBJ1-1|NA|NA
CASSLAMGGQAFF
TGCGCCAGCAGCTTGGCGATGGGGGGGCAAGCTTTCTTT
>TRBV6-5|TRBJ2-3|TRBD2|NA
CAGRTSPTDTQYF
TGTGCCGGCAGGACTAGTCCCACAGATACGCAGTATTTT
>TRBV6-2/TRBV6-3|TRBJ2-7|NA|NA
CASRHKKGLFYEQYF
TGTGCCAGCCGCCATAAAAAGGGGCTTTTTTACGAGCAGTACTTC
>TRBV5-1|TRBJ1-5|NA|NA
CASSLGDANQPQHF
TGCGCCAGCAGCTTGGGGGATGCCAATCAGCCCCAGCATTTT
>TRBV30|TRBJ1-4|NA|NA
CAWSVGGANEKLFF
TGTGCCTGGAGTGTGGGAGGAGCTAATGAAAAACTGTTTTTT
>TRBV11-3|TRBJ1-3|NA|NA
CASSFFAGNTIYF
TGTGCCAGCAGCTTCTTTGCAGGAAACACCATATATTTT
>TRBV29-1|TRBJ1-1|NA|NA
CSVGTGGNTEAFF
TGCAGCGTGGGAACAGGCGGTAACACTGAAGCTTTCTTT
>TRBV28|TRBJ2-2|NA|NA
CASSLIGSGAFGGELFF
TGTGCCAGCAGTTTAATCGGTTCAGGGGCCTTTGGCGGGGAGCTGTTTTTT
>TRBV18|TRBJ1-5|NA|NA
CASSQGGNQPQHF
TGTGCCAGCTCACAGGGCGGCAATCAGCCCCAGCATTTT
>TRBV6-4|TRBJ1-1|TRBD1|NA
CASSVGTGTEAFF
TGTGCCAGCAGCGTCGGGACAGGCACTGAAGCTTTCTTT
>TRBV6-2/TRBV6-3|TRBJ2-2|NA|NA
CASSFATHTGELFF
TGTGCCAGCAGTTTCGCGACTCACACCGGGGAGCTGTTTTTT
>TRBV29-1|TRBJ1-2|NA|once
CSVGASAIPNYGYTF
TGCAGCGTCGGGGCCTCAGCGATACCTAACTATGGCTACACCTTC
>TRBV7-6|TRBJ2-5|TRBD1|NA
CASSSWDREREETQYF
TGTGCCAGCAGCTCGTGGGACAGGGAAAGAGAAGAGACCCAGTACTTC
>TRBV19|TRBJ1-1|TRBD1|NA
CASSIEGTGNTEAFF
TGTGCCAGTAGTATAGAAGGGACAGGCAACACTGAAGCTTTCTTT
>TRBV2|TRBJ1-1|NA|NA
CASSEGPRRNTEAFF
TGTGCCAGCAGTGAGGGTCCCCGAAGGAACACTGAAGCTTTCTTT
>TRBV7-8|TRBJ2-7|TRBD1|NA
CASSNKISGGYEQYF
TGTGCCAGCAGTAATAAAATCTCAGGGGGCTACGAGCAGTACTTC
>TRBV6-6|TRBJ2-7|NA|NA
CASSYYEDYEQYF
TGTGCCAGCAGTTACTATGAGGACTACGAGCAGTACTTC
>TRBV2|TRBJ1-3|TRBD1|NA
CASKETGYLTGNTIYF
TGTGCCAGCAAGGAGACAGGGTATCTGACTGGAAACACCATATATTTT
>TRBV5-1|TRBJ2-2|TRBD2|once
CASKNGRASDGELFF
TGCGCCAGCAAGAACGGGAGGGCCTCTGACGGGGAGCTGTTTTTT
>TRBV5-1|TRBJ1-2|TRBD1|NA
CASSLTGTGVGYTF
TGCGCCAGCAGCTTGACCGGGACAGGGGTCGGCTACACCTTC
>TRBV11-1|TRBJ1-2|TRBD1|NA
CASSQGTGANYGYTF
TGTGCCAGCAGCCAAGGGACAGGGGCTAACTATGGCTACACCTTC
>TRBV15|TRBJ2-7|TRBD1|NA
CATSRGGQGSYEQYF
TGTGCCACCAGCAGGGGGGGACAGGGCTCCTACGAGCAGTACTTC
>TRBV4-1|TRBJ2-3|NA|NA
CASSQAWPVGWGDTQYF
TGCGCCAGCAGCCAAGCTTGGCCCGTAGGGTGGGGAGATACGCAGTATTTT
>TRBV7-9|TRBJ1-1|NA|NA
CASSLVGLNTEAFF
TGTGCCAGCAGCTTAGTCGGGCTGAACACTGAAGCTTTCTTT
>TRBV11-2|TRBJ1-1|TRBD1|NA
CASSLAQGAEAFF
TGTGCCAGCAGCTTAGCCCAGGGGGCTGAAGCTTTCTTT